In this sample, the clone carrying this TCR delta chain turned up a few times. TCRdb redid clone calling on the RT-PCR reads using CATT. This sample carries around 6,700 delta-chain clones, about 23% of them seen once, and the ten largest clones take around a sixth. This sample is part of a study of gamma-delta T cells after stem cell transplantation. There are 21 residues in the CDR3. Trimming removed 3 bases from V and 2 bases from J; junction bases left unmatched: 16. In germline, CDR1 is GEAIGNYY, CDR2 EKD. Sequenced input: gamma-delta T cells. The sequence came from a human donor. It is not recorded whose cells these are; they may come from a transplant donor. This chain uses TRDV2 with TRDJ3; the match to TRDD3 covers 9 bases. CDR3 loop: CACDAFALGEPWAWDTRQMFF. CDR3 bases: TGTGCCTGTGACGCCTTTGCACTGGGGGAGCCTTGGGCCTGGGACACCCGACAGATGTTTTTC.